The 12 T cell receptor beta chains listed next were all sequenced from one sample in a study of Ad26.COV2.S vaccination and SARS-CoV-2 variants. Indicated treatment: around 19 received Ad26.COV2.S at low or high dose, single or two shots; about 5 received placebo; per-sample allocation not given. Sampling happened 63 days after the first vaccine or placebo injection. Some clones are missing from TCRdb's copy, which holds only in-frame ones; the method was immunoSEQ multiplex PCR. The sample has about 370,000 clones, approximately 90% seen once; the top ten hold under 2%. The input for sequencing was peripheral blood, taken in a trial of Ad26.COV2.S vaccine versus placebo. Receptors originate from a person between 18 and 59 years old who received the Ad26.COV2.S COVID-19 vaccine or a placebo.

The V call is TRBV27, the J call TRBJ2-1; 10 nucleotides agree with TRBD2. This CDR3 contains 18 residues. Germline V lookup: CDR1 MNHEY, CDR2 SMNVEV (reference sequence). With V trimmed by 3 bases and J by 3 bases, 11 bases remained unmatched. The CDR3 sequence: CASSLWGASGSRYNEQFF. As DNA, the CDR3 is TGTGCCAGCAGTTTGTGGGGGGCTAGCGGGAGCCGCTACAATGAGCAGTTCTTC.

The J gene is TRBJ2-2, the V gene TRBV30; 10 bases map to TRBD2. The germline CDR1 and CDR2 sequences are GTSNPN and SVGIG (reference sequence). The CDR3 extends over 16 amino acids. V shed 0 bases, J shed 5 bases, and the junction held 6 bases outside the gene matches. CDR3 sequence reads: CAWSVRAGGPTGELFF. The CDR3 DNA reads TGTGCCTGGAGTGTACGAGCGGGAGGGCCTACCGGGGAGCTGTTTTTT.

The chain carries TRBV5-1 and TRBJ1-1; D is perhaps TRBD1 (6 bases). The CDR3 has 15 amino acids. Germline assignment: CDR1 SGHRS and CDR2 YFSETQ. V lost 6 bases and J 1 base, leaving 16 bases between the germline ends. The CDR3 loop reads CASMGNRVSNTEAFF. The CDR3 DNA reads TGCGCCAGCATGGGCAACAGGGTTTCGAACACTGAAGCTTTCTTT.

The gene calls are TRBV28 and TRBJ2-1; a weak D match, TRBD2 (6 bases). There are 14 residues in the CDR3. Looked up from germline, CDR1 is MDHEN and CDR2 is SYDVKM. Trimming shortened V by 5 bases and J by 8 bases, and 16 bases separated the two germline ends. CDR3 protein: CASSTGGGAHEQFF. Written as DNA, the CDR3 is TGTGCCAGCAGTACCGGAGGAGGGGCTCATGAGCAGTTCTTC.

The V call is TRBV10-3, the J call TRBJ2-3; 7 nucleotides agree with TRBD1. V shed 2 bases, J shed 2 bases, and the junction held 1 base outside the gene matches. The CDR3 is 14 amino acids. Germline V gene sequence: CDR1 ENHRY, CDR2 SYGVKD. CDR3 sequence reads: CAISEGTVTDTQYF. In DNA form, the CDR3 reads TGTGCCATCAGTGAGGGGACAGTCACAGATACGCAGTATTTT.

This clone was found many times. The genes are TRBV2 and TRBJ1-5, with TRBD1 identical over 9 bases. Trimming at V came to 1 base and at J to 0 bases, leaving 4 bases not matched to a gene. Looked up from germline, CDR1 is SNHLY and CDR2 is FYNNEI. CDR3 length equals 17 residues. The DNA of the CDR3 is TGTGCCAGCAGTGAAGTAGGACAGGGGAATAGCAATCAGCCCCAGCATTTT. The encoded protein is CASSEVGQGNSNQPQHF.

This clone was counted a single time. The rearrangement joins TRBV28 to TRBJ1-2; D gene ambiguous. Germline-derived CDR1 and CDR2 are MDHEN and SYDVKM. V lost 5 bases and J 4 bases, leaving 14 bases between the germline ends. CDR3 length: 14 residues. CDR3 in amino acids: CASSPPGKIYGYTF. CDR3 nucleotides: TGTGCCAGCAGTCCCCCGGGAAAGATCTATGGCTACACCTTC.

This clone was detected only once. The chain is built from TRBV6-5 and TRBJ1-5; D is possibly TRBD1 (6 bases). Trimming left V 0 bases short and J 9 bases short, with 15 bases between. The CDR3 is made up of 15 amino acids. The germline CDR1 and CDR2 sequences are MNHEY and SVGAGI. CDR3 sequence (DNA): TGTGCCAGCAGTTACTCGAGGGACACCTCCGGGCCCCAGCATTTT. Its translation is CASSYSRDTSGPQHF.

The chain joins TRBV4-2 to TRBJ2-3, with TRBD1 matching over 9 bases. Germline assignment: CDR1 LGHNA and CDR2 YNFKEQ. The CDR3 is 15 amino acids. The V and J ends lost 1 base and 3 bases, in that order; junction bases with no gene match: 2. CDR3 nucleotide sequence: TGTGCCAGCAGCCAAGCCGGACAGGGGACAGATACGCAGTATTTT. It translates to CASSQAGQGTDTQYF.

This CDR3 is CASSFRSGQGPQYF. The CDR3, as DNA: TGTGCCAGCAGTTTTAGGTCGGGACAGGGTCCCCAGTACTTC. The V gene is TRBV28, the J gene TRBJ2-5, with TRBD1 identical over 9 bases. Germline V lookup: CDR1 MDHEN, CDR2 SYDVKM. J lost 9 bases, V lost 3 bases, and 8 bases had no gene match. There are 14 residues in the CDR3. The full variable domain, rest sourced from reference TRBV28 and TRBJ2-5, is DVKVTQSSRYLVKRTGEKVFLECVQDMDHENMFWYRQDPGLGLRLIYFSYDVKMKEKGDIPEGYSVSREKKERFSLILESASTNQTSMYLCASSFRSGQGPQYFGPGTRLLVL.

The chain's CDR3 is CASSPQIRVGPNTEAFF. As DNA, the CDR3 is TGTGCCAGCAGCCCTCAGATCAGGGTAGGCCCCAACACTGAAGCTTTCTTT. V gene TRBV9 combines with J gene TRBJ1-1; tentatively, D is TRBD1 (5 bases). This CDR3 spans 17 amino acids. Germline lookup yields CDR1 SGDLS and CDR2 YYNGEE. V dropped 4 bases and J dropped 2 bases, with 21 bases sitting between them.

The V and J genes are TRBV18 and TRBJ1-1; possibly TRBD1 for D (5 bases). Germline V gives CDR1 KGHSH, CDR2 LQKENI. V lost 6 bases and J 1 base, leaving 15 bases between the germline ends. The length of the CDR3 is 15 residues. CDR3 nucleotide sequence: TGTGCCAGCTCCCCCAAGACGGGGGGGAACACTGAAGCTTTCTTT. As protein: CASSPKTGGNTEAFF. The full variable domain, with the rest looked up from reference TRBV18 and TRBJ1-1, is NAGVMQNPRHLVRRRGQEARLRCSPMKGHSHVYWYRQLPEEGLKFMVYLQKENIIDESGMPKERFSAEFPKEGPSILRIQQVVRGDSAAYFCASSPKTGGNTEAFFGQGTRLTVV.